This T cell receptor beta chain was obtained from a study of T cells in Graves' hyperthyroidism and ophthalmopathy. Study overall: Peripheral blood draws took place at initial diagnosis, ahead of any treatment.

The study based diagnoses on clinical symptoms, serum thyroxine and TRAb, thyroid ultrasound and orbital computed tomography. The PBMCs were sourced from fresh peripheral blood (about 10 ml). There were TCR beta CDR3 regions amplified from RNA transcripts. The HTBI primer set was used in a first-round RT-PCR of the TCR CDR3. TCRdb used MiXCR to reprocess the multiplex PCR reads, holding one entry per CDR3 protein. Here the sample spans more than 550,000 distinct CDR3 sequences, 18% being singletons. V shed 8 bases, J shed 4 bases, and the junction held 13 bases outside the gene matches. CDR1 and CDR2 from the germline V gene are MDHEN and SYDVKM. This CDR3 has 15 amino acids.

The chain joins TRBV28 to TRBJ2-5, with 7 bases identical to TRBD2. The sequence was collected from a woman in her forties or fifties with Graves' hyperthyroidism that later progressed to Graves' ophthalmopathy. Sample: blood. CDR3 amino acids: CASSYLDQRGETQYF. The CDR3 DNA reads as TGTGCCAGCTCCTACTTGGACCAGCGGGGAGAGACCCAGTACTTC. Full variable domain (rest looked up from reference TRBV28 and TRBJ2-5): DVKVTQSSRYLVKRTGEKVFLECVQDMDHENMFWYRQDPGLGLRLIYFSYDVKMKEKGDIPEGYSVSREKKERFSLILESASTNQTSMYLCASSYLDQRGETQYFGPGTRLLVL.